This T cell receptor (beta chain) originates from a study of immune evolution from preneoplasia to lung adenocarcinoma. Whole-study results and caveats: Top clone frequencies peaked in normal lung, apparently declining through invasive adenocarcinoma.

The germline V and J ends were trimmed by 4 bases and 8 bases, with 14 bases remaining between them. Germline V gene sequence: CDR1 SEHNR, CDR2 FQNEAQ (reference sequence). This CDR3 region has 13 residues. On this clone: Antigen unknown.

Assay: immunoSEQ multiplex PCR; the TCRdb copy retains only in-frame clones and omits some. The repertoire has approximately 14,000 clones, 81% of them found once; the top ten carry 2.5% to 3%. This chain uses TRBV7-9 with TRBJ1-2; unclear D gene. The sequence came from a person aged 55-80 years with lung adenocarcinoma. Sequences were obtained from FFPE minimally invasive lung adenocarcinoma tissue. In nucleotides, the CDR3 is TGTGCCAGCAGCTCAGACGTGAACCGGGGCTACACCTTC. Protein sequence: CASSSDVNRGYTF.